The 5 T cell receptor beta chains below all came from one sample that was sequenced in a study of shared clonotypes between healthy human individuals. Sequenced by immunoSEQ multiplex PCR; TCRdb stores in-frame clones only, minus some. The sample carries 2,500,000 or so clones, 90% to 95% recorded once. Sequenced input: naive CD4+ T cells from PBMCs. Subset noted: CD45RA+ positively selected. The receptor set was obtained from a man aged 18 to 29 in good health. Some clones in this sample may be carry-over from other donors' samples.

The chain has TRBV6-6 and TRBJ2-7; either TRBD1 or TRBD2 may supply D (6 bases each). V was shortened by 8 bases and J by 3 bases, with 14 bases between the two germline ends. Germline loops: CDR1 MNHNY, CDR2 SVGAGI (reference sequence). The CDR3 consists of 13 residues. CDR3 nucleotides: TGTGCCAGCCGGACGGGGGCGATCTACGAGCAGTACTTC. Translated: CASRTGAIYEQYF.

Remarks on this clone: Other nucleotide sequences from this sample produce the same CDR3. This rearrangement joins TRBV6-5 to TRBJ2-7; D call uncertain. This CDR3 region has 11 residues. Germline loops: CDR1 MNHEY, CDR2 SVGAGI. V was pared by 6 bases and J by 1 base, with 4 bases between. The CDR3 loop reads CASSDSYEQYF. The CDR3 bases are TGTGCCAGCAGCGATTCCTACGAGCAGTACTTC.

In regard to this clone: The same CDR3 also results from other DNA sequences found in this sample. The V and J genes are TRBV28 and TRBJ2-1, with D possibly called TRBD1 or TRBD2 (5 bases each). In germline, CDR1 is MDHEN, CDR2 SYDVKM. V lost 4 bases and J 3 bases, leaving 10 bases between the germline ends. The length of the CDR3 is 14 residues. DNA of the CDR3: TGTGCCAGCAGTTCGGCTGGGGGCTACAATGAGCAGTTCTTC. This translates into CASSSAGGYNEQFF.

The chain joins TRBV7-2 to TRBJ2-7; tentative D call: TRBD1 (5 bases). Germline CDR1 is SGHTA and CDR2 is FQGNSA. The CDR3 covers 15 residues. V lost 1 base and J 2 bases, leaving 12 bases between the germline ends. CDR3 nucleotides: TGTGCCAGCAGCTTAGGACCAGGGAACCCCTACGAGCAGTACTTC. This codes for CASSLGPGNPYEQYF.

The chain joins TRBV19 to TRBJ2-3; TRBD2 matches at 10 bases. The germline CDR1 and CDR2 sequences are LNHDA and SQIVND (reference sequence). J was trimmed by 6 bases and V by 4 bases; bases with no gene match: 7. This CDR3 is built from 15 residues. The CDR3 DNA reads as TGTGCCAGTAGTAAAGCGGGAGGGCCTTGGGATACGCAGTATTTT. It specifies CASSKAGGPWDTQYF.